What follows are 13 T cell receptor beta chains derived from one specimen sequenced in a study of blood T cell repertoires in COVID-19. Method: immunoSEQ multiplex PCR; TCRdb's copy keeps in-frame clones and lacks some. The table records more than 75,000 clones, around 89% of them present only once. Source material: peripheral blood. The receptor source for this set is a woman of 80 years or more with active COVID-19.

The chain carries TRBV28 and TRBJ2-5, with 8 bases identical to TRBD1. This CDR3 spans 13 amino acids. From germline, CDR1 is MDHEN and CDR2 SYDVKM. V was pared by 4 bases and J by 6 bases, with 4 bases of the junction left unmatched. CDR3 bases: TGTGCCAGCAGTTACAGGGGGTTAAAGACCCAGTACTTC. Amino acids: CASSYRGLKTQYF.

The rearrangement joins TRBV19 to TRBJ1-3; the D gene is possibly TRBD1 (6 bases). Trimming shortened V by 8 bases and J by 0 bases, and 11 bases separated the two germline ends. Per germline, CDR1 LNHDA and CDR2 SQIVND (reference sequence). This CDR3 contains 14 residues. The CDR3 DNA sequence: TGTGCCAGTGATACAGGGTCCTCTGGAAACACCATATATTTT. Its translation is CASDTGSSGNTIYF.

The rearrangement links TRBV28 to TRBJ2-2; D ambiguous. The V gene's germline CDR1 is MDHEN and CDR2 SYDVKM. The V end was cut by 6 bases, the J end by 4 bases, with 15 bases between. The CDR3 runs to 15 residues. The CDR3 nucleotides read TGTGCCAGCAGCCCCGACACATTTGGCACCGGGGAGCTGTTTTTT. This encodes CASSPDTFGTGELFF.

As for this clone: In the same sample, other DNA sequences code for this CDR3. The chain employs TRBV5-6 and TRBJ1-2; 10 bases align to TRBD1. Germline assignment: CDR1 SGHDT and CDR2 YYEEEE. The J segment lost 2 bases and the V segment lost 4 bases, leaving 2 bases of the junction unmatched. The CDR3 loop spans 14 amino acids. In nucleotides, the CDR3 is TGTGCCAGCAGCACGGGACAGGGGAACTATGGCTACACCTTC. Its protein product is CASSTGQGNYGYTF.

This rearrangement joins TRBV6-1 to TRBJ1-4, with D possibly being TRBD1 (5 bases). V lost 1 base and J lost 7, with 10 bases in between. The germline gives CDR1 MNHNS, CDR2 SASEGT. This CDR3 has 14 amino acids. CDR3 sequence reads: CASSEGTWSEKLFF. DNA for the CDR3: TGTGCCAGCAGTGAAGGGACATGGAGTGAAAAACTGTTTTTT.

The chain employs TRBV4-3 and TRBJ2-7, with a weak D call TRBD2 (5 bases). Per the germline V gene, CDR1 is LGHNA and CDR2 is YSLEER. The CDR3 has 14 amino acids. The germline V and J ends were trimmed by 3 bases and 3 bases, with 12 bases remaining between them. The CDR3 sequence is CASSHRTGGYEQYF. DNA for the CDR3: TGCGCCAGCAGCCACCGGACTGGAGGCTACGAGCAGTACTTC.

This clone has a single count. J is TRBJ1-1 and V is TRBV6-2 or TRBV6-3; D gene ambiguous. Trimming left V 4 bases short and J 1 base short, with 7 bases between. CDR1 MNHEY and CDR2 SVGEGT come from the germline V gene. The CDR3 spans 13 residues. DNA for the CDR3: TGTGCCAGCAGTTGGCAGGAGAACACTGAAGCTTTCTTT. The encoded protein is CASSWQENTEAFF.

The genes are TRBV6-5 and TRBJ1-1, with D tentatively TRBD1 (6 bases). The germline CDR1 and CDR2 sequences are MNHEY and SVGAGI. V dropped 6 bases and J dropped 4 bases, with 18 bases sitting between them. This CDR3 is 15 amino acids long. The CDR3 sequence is CASRIQGGPSTEAFF. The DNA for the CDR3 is TGTGCCAGCAGGATACAGGGCGGGCCGAGCACTGAAGCTTTCTTT.

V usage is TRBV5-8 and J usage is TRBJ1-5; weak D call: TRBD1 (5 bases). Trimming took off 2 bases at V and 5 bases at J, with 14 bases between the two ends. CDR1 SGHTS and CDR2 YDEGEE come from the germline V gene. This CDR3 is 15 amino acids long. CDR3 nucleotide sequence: TGTGCCAGCAGCTTATACGACAGCAGCCATCAGCCCCAGCATTTT. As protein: CASSLYDSSHQPQHF.

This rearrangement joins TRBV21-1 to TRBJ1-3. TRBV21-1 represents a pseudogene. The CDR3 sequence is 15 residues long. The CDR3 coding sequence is TGTGCCAGCAGCAAGGAGGTTTGTTTTGGAAACACCATATATTTT. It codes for CASSKEVCFGNTIYF.

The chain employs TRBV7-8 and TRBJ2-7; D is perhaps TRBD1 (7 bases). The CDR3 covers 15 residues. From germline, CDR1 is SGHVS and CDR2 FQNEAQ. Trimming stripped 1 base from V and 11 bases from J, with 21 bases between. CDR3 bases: TGTGCCAGCAGCTTAGATCTAGAGATAGGAGGGGGCAAGTACTTC. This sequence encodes CASSLDLEIGGGKYF.

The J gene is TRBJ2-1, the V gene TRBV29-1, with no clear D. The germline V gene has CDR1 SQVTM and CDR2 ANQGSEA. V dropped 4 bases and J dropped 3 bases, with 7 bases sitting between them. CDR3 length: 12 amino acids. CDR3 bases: TGCAGCGTTGTGTACAACTACAATGAGCAGTTCTTC. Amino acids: CSVVYNYNEQFF.

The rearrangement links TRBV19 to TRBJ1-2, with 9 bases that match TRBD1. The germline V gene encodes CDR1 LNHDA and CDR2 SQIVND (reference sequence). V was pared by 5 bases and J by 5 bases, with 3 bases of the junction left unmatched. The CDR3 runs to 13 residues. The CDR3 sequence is CASSAGQGYGYTF. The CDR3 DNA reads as TGTGCCAGTAGTGCCGGACAGGGGTATGGCTACACCTTC.